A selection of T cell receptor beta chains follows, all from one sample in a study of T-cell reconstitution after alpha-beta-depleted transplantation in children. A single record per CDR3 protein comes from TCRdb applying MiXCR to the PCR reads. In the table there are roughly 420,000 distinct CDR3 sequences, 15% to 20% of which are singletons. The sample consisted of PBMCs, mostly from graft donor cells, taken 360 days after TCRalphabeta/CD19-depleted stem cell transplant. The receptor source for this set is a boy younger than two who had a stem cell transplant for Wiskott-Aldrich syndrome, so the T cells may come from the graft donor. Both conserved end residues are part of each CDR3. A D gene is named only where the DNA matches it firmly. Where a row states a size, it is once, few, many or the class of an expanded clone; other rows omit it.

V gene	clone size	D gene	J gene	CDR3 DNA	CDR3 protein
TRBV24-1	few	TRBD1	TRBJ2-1	TGTGCCACCAGTGCCGGGCCTAAACAGGGGGCACGCCTACACAATGAGCAGTTCTTC	CATSAGPKQGARLHNEQFF
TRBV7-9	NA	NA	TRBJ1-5	TGTGCCAGCAGCCCCTCCGGGGGGCATCAGCCCCAGCATTTT	CASSPSGGHQPQHF
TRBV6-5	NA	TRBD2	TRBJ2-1	TGTGCCAGCAGTTACTTTGGTAGCGGGGGGAATGAGCAGTTCTTC	CASSYFGSGGNEQFF
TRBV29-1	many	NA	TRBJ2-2	TGCAGCGTTGTTAGGACCGGGGAGCTGTTTTTT	CSVVRTGELFF
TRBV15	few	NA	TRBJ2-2	TGTGCCACCAGCAGAGGGTTGTTGGGACATTACACCGGGGAGCTGTTTTTT	CATSRGLLGHYTGELFF
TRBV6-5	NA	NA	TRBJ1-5	TGTGCCAGCAGTTTAACAGGGAAGGGAGATCAGCCCCAGCATTTT	CASSLTGKGDQPQHF
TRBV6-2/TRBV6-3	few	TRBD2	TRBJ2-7	TGTGCCAGCAGTTACACCCTTCCGCGCGGGAGCAGAAGCGAGCAGTACTTC	CASSYTLPRGSRSEQYF
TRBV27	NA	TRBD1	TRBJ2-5	TGTGCCAGCAGTGCCTACAGGGGCTACCAAGAGACCCAGTACTTC	CASSAYRGYQETQYF
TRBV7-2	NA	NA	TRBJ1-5	TGTGCCAGCAGCCCAAAGGGGGGGAGCAATCAGCCCCAGCATTTT	CASSPKGGSNQPQHF
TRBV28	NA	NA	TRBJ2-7	TGTGCCAGCAGTTCCCGGCGTCGACACTACGAGCAGTACTTC	CASSSRRRHYEQYF
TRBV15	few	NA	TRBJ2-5	TGTGCCACCAGCAGAGCGAGAGGCAGGTTCGAAGAGACCCAGTACTTC	CATSRARGRFEETQYF
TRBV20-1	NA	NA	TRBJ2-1	TGCAGTGCTAGAGATGTGGAGTCCTCCTACAATGAGCAGTTCTTC	CSARDVESSYNEQFF
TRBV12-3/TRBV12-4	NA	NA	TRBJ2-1	TGTGCCAGCAGTACAAAGCGGAGCTCCTACAATGAGCAGTTCTTC	CASSTKRSSYNEQFF
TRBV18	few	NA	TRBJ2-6	TGTGCCAGCTCACCTCGAAATACTGGGGCCAACGTCCTGACTTTC	CASSPRNTGANVLTF
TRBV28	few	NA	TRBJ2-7	TGTGCCAGCATCCCCAGCCGCTCCTACGAGCAGTACTTC	CASIPSRSYEQYF
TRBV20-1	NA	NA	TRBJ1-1	TGCAGTGCTAGAGATCAGGGTTACACTGAAGCTTTCTTT	CSARDQGYTEAFF
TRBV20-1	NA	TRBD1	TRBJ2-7	TGCAGTGCTGTCCGACAGGGTCACTCCTACGAGCAGTACTTC	CSAVRQGHSYEQYF
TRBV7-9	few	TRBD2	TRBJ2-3	TGTGCCAGCAGCGCTGGACTAGGGCAAGATTTT	CASSAGLGQDF
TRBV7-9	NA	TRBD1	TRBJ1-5	TGTGCCAGCAGCAGGGGGGACAGCCTCCAGCCCCAGCATTTT	CASSRGDSLQPQHF
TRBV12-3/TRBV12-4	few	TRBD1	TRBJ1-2	TGTGCCAGCAGTCCCCGACAGGGTGGCTATGGCTACACCTTC	CASSPRQGGYGYTF
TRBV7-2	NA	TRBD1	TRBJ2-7	TGTGCCAGCAGCGGCCTAGGTGACAGGGGAGACTACGAGCAGTACTTC	CASSGLGDRGDYEQYF
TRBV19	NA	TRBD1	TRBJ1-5	TGTGCCAGTAGTATGCGGACAGGCGGTCAGCCCCAGCATTTT	CASSMRTGGQPQHF
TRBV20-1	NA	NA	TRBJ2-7	TGCAGTGGGGAGTTGGGGAAAACCTACGAGCAGTACTTC	CSGELGKTYEQYF
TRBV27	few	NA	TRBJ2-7	TGTGCCAGCAGTTTATCGTACGGGGACTACGAGCAGTACTTC	CASSLSYGDYEQYF
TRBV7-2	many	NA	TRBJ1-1	TGTGCCAGCAGCTTAAACGGAAACACTGAAGCTTTCTTT	CASSLNGNTEAFF
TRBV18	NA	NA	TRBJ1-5	TGTGCCAGCTCACCAGCTGGGAGAAATCAGCCCCAGCATTTT	CASSPAGRNQPQHF
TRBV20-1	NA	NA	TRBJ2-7	TGCAGTGGAGAGTATACACCCGGGGACGAGCAGTACTTC	CSGEYTPGDEQYF
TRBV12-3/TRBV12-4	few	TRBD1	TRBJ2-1	TGTGCCAGCAATCGACAGGGCCGGAGACACAATGAGCAGTTCTTC	CASNRQGRRHNEQFF
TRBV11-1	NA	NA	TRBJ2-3	TGTGCCAGCAGCTTATTCCTCCTCCACTCAGGGACGGAATCTAGCACAGATACGCAGTATTTT	CASSLFLLHSGTESSTDTQYF
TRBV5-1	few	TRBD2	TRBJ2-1	TGCGCCAGCAGCTTGGATCTAGCGGGCTCCTACAATGAGCAGTTCTTC	CASSLDLAGSYNEQFF
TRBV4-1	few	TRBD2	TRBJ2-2	TGCGCCAGCAGCCAAGTCCGACGGACTAGCGGGGGGACCGGGGAGCTGTTTTTT	CASSQVRRTSGGTGELFF
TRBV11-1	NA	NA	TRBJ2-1	TGTGCCAGCAGCCCGGTGGAGGAGGCCAAATCATTTTCCTACAATGAGCAGTTCTTC	CASSPVEEAKSFSYNEQFF
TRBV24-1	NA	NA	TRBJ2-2	TGTGCCACCAGTGACCCGCTAGCCACCGGGGAGCTGTTTTTT	CATSDPLATGELFF
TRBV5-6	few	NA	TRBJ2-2	TGTGCCAGCAGTTGGACTACCACCGGGGAGCTGTTTTTT	CASSWTTTGELFF
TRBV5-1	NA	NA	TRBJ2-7	TGCGCCAGCAGCTTGGGCGGGACAGATTTTTACGAGCAGTACTTC	CASSLGGTDFYEQYF
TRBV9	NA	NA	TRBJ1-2	TGTGCCAGCAGCTGGACGGAGGACTATGGCTACACCTTC	CASSWTEDYGYTF
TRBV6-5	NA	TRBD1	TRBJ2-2	TGTGCCAGCAGTTACTCGGGGACAGGGCTTTACGGGGAGCTGTTTTTT	CASSYSGTGLYGELFF
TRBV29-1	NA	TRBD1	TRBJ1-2	TGCAGCGTTGTGGGACAGGGCTATGGCTACACCTTC	CSVVGQGYGYTF
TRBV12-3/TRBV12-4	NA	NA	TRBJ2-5	TGTGCCAGCAGCACGCACGAAGAGACCCAGTACTTC	CASSTHEETQYF
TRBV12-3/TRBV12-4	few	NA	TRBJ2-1	TGTGCCAGCAGTACGTACAGGGCGTACAATGAGCAGTTCTTC	CASSTYRAYNEQFF
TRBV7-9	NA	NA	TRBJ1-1	TGTGCCAGCGGCCGGACAGATAACACTGAAGCTTTCTTT	CASGRTDNTEAFF
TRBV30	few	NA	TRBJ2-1	TGTGCCTCCTCGGGCGGGATCCTATTTTCTGACAATGAGCAGTTCTTC	CASSGGILFSDNEQFF
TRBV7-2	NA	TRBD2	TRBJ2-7	TGTGCCAGCAGCTATACGGCGGGAGGAACCTACGAGCAGTACTTC	CASSYTAGGTYEQYF
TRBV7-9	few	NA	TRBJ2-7	TGTGCCAGCAGCTCAACTTACCCCTCTTGGGGCTACGAGCAGTACTTC	CASSSTYPSWGYEQYF
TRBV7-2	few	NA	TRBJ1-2	TGTGCCAGCAGCTATAGGGGTGGGGTAGGCGGCTACACCTTC	CASSYRGGVGGYTF
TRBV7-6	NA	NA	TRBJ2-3	TGTGCCAGCAGCTCTAGGTTTCATACAGATACGCAGTATTTT	CASSSRFHTDTQYF
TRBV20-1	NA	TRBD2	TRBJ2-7	TGCAGTGCCAGACTAGCCAACGAGCAGTACTTC	CSARLANEQYF
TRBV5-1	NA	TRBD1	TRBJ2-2	TGCGCCAGCAGCTTAAAGGACAGGAATGCCGGGGAGCTGTTTTTT	CASSLKDRNAGELFF
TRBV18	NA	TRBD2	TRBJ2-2	TGTGCCAGCTCACCGGCTGGCGGGAGGGCCAAAGTCTCGAACACCGGGGAGCTGTTTTTT	CASSPAGGRAKVSNTGELFF
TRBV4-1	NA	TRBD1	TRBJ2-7	TGCGCCAGCAGCCAAGCCGGGACAGGGTGGTTCTACGAGCAGTACTTC	CASSQAGTGWFYEQYF
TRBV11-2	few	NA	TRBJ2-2	TGTGCCAGCAGCGTATTAGCGCATAGGACTAGGGGGGACGCCGGGGAGCTGTTTTTT	CASSVLAHRTRGDAGELFF
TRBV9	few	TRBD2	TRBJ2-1	TGTGCCAGCAGCGGGACGACTAGCGGGAGGGTGGGAAATGAGCAGTTCTTC	CASSGTTSGRVGNEQFF
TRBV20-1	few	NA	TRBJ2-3	TGCAGTGCTAAGCGAGGAGCTCCCCGACGAACAGATACGCAGTATTTT	CSAKRGAPRRTDTQYF
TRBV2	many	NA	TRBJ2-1	TGTGCCTCGGGGGGCCCCTTTTACAATGAGCAGTTCTTC	CASGGPFYNEQFF
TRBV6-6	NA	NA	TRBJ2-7	TGTGCCAGCACTCGAGGTAACTCCTACGAGCAGTACTTC	CASTRGNSYEQYF
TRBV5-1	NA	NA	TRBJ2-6	TGCGCCAGCGGGACCGGGACAACCCGACCCGGCTCTGGGGCCAACGTCCTGACTTTC	CASGTGTTRPGSGANVLTF